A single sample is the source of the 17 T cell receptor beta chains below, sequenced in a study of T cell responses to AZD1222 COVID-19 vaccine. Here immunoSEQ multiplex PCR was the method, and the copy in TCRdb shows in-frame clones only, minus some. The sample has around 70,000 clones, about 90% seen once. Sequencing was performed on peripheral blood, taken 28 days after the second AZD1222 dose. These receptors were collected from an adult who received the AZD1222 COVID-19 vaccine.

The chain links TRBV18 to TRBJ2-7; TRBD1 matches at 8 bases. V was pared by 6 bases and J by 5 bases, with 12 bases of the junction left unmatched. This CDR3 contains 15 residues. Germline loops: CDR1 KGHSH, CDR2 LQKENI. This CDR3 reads CASSNQGAGIDEQYF. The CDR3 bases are TGTGCCAGCTCCAACCAGGGGGCAGGGATTGACGAGCAGTACTTC.

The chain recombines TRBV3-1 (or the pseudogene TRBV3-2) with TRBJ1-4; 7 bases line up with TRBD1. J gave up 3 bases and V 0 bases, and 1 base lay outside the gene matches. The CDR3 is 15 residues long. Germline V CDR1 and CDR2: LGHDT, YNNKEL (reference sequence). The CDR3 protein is CASSQEGTANEKLFF. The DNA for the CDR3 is TGTGCCAGCAGCCAAGAGGGGACAGCTAATGAAAAACTGTTTTTT.

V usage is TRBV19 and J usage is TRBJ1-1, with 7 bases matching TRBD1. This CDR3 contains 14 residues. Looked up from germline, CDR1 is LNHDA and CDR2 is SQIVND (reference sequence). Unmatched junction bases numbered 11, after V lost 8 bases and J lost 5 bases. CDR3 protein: CASVTQGVGTEAFF. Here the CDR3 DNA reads TGTGCCAGTGTCACTCAGGGGGTTGGAACTGAAGCTTTCTTT.

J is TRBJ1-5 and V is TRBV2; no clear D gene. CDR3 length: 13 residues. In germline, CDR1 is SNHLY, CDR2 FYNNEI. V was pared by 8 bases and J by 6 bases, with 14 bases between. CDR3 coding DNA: TGTGCCAGCGGACCTCCAGCGAGTCAGCCCCAGCATTTT. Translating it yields CASGPPASQPQHF.

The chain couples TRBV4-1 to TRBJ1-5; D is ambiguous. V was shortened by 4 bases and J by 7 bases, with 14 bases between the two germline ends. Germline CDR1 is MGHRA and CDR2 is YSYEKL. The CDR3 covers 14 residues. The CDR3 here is CASSLLRTEQPQHF. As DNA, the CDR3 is TGCGCCAGCAGCCTCCTGAGGACTGAACAGCCCCAGCATTTT.

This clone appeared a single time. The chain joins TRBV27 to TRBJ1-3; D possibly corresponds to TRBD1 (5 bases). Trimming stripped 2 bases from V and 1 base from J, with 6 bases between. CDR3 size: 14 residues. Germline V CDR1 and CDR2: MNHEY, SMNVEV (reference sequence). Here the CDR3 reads CASSLQGSGNTIYF. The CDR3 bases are TGTGCCAGCAGTTTACAGGGATCTGGAAACACCATATATTTT.

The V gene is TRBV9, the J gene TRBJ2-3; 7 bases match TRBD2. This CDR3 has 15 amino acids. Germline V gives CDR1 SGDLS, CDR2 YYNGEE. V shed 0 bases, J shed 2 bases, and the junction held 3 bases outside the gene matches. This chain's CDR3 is CASSVDSGATDTQYF. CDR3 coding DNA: TGTGCCAGCAGCGTAGACAGCGGGGCCACAGATACGCAGTATTTT. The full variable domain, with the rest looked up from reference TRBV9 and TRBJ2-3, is DSGVTQTPKHLITATGQRVTLRCSPRSGDLSVYWYQQSLDQGLQFLIQYYNGEERAKGNILERFSAQQFPDLHSELNLSSLELGDSALYFCASSVDSGATDTQYFGPGTRLTVL.

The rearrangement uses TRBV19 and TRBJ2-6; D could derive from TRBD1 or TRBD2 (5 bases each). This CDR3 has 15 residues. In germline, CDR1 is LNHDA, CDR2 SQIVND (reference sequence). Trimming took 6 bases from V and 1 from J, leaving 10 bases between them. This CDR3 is CASRGTGSGANVLTF. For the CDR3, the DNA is TGTGCCAGTAGGGGGACGGGGTCTGGGGCCAACGTCCTGACTTTC.

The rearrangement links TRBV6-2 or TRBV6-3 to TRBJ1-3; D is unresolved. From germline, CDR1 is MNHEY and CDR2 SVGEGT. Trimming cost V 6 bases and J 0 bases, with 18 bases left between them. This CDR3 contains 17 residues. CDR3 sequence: CASSPISAKSSGNTIYF. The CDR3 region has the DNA TGTGCCAGCAGCCCTATTTCAGCGAAGAGCTCTGGAAACACCATATATTTT.

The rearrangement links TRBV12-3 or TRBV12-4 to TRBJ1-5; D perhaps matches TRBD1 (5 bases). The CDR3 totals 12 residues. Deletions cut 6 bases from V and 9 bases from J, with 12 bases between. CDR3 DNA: TGTGCCAGCAGCCCGACAGAGCTGCCCCAGCATTTT. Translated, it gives CASSPTELPQHF.

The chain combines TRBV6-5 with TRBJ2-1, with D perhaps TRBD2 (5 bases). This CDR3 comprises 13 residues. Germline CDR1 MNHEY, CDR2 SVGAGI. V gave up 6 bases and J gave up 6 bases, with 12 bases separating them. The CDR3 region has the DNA TGTGCCAGCAGACTAGACCCCGCCAATGAGCAGTTCTTC. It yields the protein CASRLDPANEQFF.

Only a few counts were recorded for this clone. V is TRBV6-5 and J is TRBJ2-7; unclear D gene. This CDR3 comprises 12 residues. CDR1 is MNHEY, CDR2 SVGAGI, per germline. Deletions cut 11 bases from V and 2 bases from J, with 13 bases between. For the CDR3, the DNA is TGTGCCGAAGTCAGCTGCCCCTACGAGCAGTACTTC. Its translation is CAEVSCPYEQYF.

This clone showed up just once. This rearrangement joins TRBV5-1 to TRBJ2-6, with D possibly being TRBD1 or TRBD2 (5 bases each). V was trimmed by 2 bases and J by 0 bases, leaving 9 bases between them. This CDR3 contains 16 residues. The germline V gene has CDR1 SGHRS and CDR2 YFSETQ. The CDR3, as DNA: TGCGCCAGCAGCTTTACGGGGACCTCTGGGGCCAACGTCCTGACTTTC. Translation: CASSFTGTSGANVLTF.

The CDR3 reads CASSQDSGSATNEKLFF. CDR3 DNA: TGCGCCAGCAGCCAAGATTCAGGGTCTGCAACTAATGAAAAACTGTTTTTT. The chain combines TRBV4-1 with TRBJ1-4; TRBD1 might be the D (5 bases). The germline CDR1 and CDR2 sequences are MGHRA and YSYEKL. This CDR3 has 17 residues. The germline V and J ends were trimmed by 0 bases and 0 bases, with 11 bases remaining between them.

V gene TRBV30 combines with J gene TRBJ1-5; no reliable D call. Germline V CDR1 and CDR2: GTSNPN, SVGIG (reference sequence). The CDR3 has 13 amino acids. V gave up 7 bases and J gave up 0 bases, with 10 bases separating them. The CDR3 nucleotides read TGTGCCTCGGGAACGGATAGCAATCAGCCCCAGCATTTT. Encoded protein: CASGTDSNQPQHF.

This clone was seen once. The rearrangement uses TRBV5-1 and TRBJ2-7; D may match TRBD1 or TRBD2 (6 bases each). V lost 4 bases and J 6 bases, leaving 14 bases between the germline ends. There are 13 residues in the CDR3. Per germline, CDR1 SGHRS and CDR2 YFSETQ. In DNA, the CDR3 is TGCGCCAGCAGCACGACAGGTAGCGGCGAGCAGTACTTC. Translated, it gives CASSTTGSGEQYF.

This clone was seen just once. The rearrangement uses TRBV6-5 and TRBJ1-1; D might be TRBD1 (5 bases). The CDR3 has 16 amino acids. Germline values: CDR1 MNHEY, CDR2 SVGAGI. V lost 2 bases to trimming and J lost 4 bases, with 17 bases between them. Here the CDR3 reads CASSYTGGGSGTEAFF. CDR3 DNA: TGTGCCAGCAGTTACACCGGGGGGGGATCGGGCACTGAAGCTTTCTTT.